Listed below are T cell receptor beta chains from one sample, sequenced in a study of response to subunit inactivated influenza vaccine. TCRdb re-called the RT-PCR reads with MiXCR, one entry per CDR3 protein. The sample includes some 500,000 distinct CDR3 sequences, more than 15% of them seen just once. The source material was CD4+ T cells sorted from PBMCs, sampled roughly 24 months after vaccination. All receptors derive from a man aged 50 to 75 who received an inactivated influenza vaccine. The conserved cysteine and the conserved F or W are not part of the CDR3 here. A D gene is named only where the DNA matches it firmly.

d_gene	v_gene	j_gene	CDR3aa
TRBD2	TRBV27	TRBJ2-2	ASSSRFGTSGGTGELF
TRBD1	TRBV11-1	TRBJ2-5	ASSGQGFQETQY
.	TRBV9	TRBJ2-3	ASSVEVNTDTQY
.	TRBV28	TRBJ1-1	ASSLHSGVNTEAF
.	TRBV11-2	TRBJ2-1	ASERGSYNEQF
.	TRBV20-1	TRBJ1-5	SAGRDTGNQPQH
.	TRBV11-2	TRBJ2-3	ASSLGRDADTQY
.	TRBV4-3	TRBJ1-2	ASSQGTLRGRGYT
.	TRBV12-3/TRBV12-4	TRBJ1-4	ASSLMTTEDNEKLF
.	TRBV11-2	TRBJ1-1	ASSTYRRGRNTEAF
.	TRBV28	TRBJ1-1	ASTLHGGPPEAF
.	TRBV29-1	TRBJ2-1	SGRESSNEQF
.	TRBV12-3/TRBV12-4	TRBJ2-7	ASSSPGSLLEQY
.	TRBV7-9	TRBJ1-6	ASSPGGVRNSPLH
TRBD1	TRBV28	TRBJ1-5	ASSPPTGASNQPQH
.	TRBV6-1	TRBJ1-2	ASSARGARGYT
TRBD2	TRBV3-1	TRBJ2-1	ASSPWTSQTVDEQF
.	TRBV3-1	TRBJ2-6	ASSQMTSGANVLT
TRBD1	TRBV20-1	TRBJ2-3	SATTADRAPIADTQY
.	TRBV20-1	TRBJ2-3	SAREAGSTDTQY
.	TRBV6-1	TRBJ2-3	ASSESRGTDTQY
TRBD1	TRBV12-3/TRBV12-4	TRBJ1-2	ASSRTGSGAYGYT
.	TRBV7-2	TRBJ2-1	ASSPGILPNEQF
.	TRBV7-6	TRBJ2-7	ASSQATGVNLWEQY
.	TRBV3-1	TRBJ2-7	ASSQGGQGGYEQY
TRBD2	TRBV20-1	TRBJ2-1	SAREGLAGVREQF
.	TRBV5-1	TRBJ1-2	ASSLVGGTYGYT
TRBD1	TRBV29-1	TRBJ2-4	SVSRGTGGNIQY
.	TRBV3-1	TRBJ2-7	ASSQPAAGLAYEQY
TRBD1	TRBV28	TRBJ2-7	ASRLTGLSYEQY
TRBD2	TRBV20-1	TRBJ2-3	SARGLAGGAPDTQY
.	TRBV6-1	TRBJ1-6	ASHHWSSYNSPLH
TRBD1	TRBV28	TRBJ1-1	ASRVQGADTEAF